The 10 T cell receptor beta chains below all came from one sample that was sequenced in a study of CD8 T cells in ankylosing spondylitis. TCRdb analysed the 5' RACE reads with MiXCR anew, one entry per CDR3 protein. The sample shows nearly 350,000 distinct CDR3 sequences, roughly 14% of them seen only once. Material for sequencing was blood, either unsorted or a sorted T cell fraction (not recorded which). The receptor source for this set is a male donor with ankylosing spondylitis or in good health (not recorded which).

This clonotype was counted ten times or more. This chain uses TRBV5-1 with TRBJ2-1, with TRBD2 matching over 10 bases. Germline V gene sequence: CDR1 SGHRS, CDR2 YFSETQ. CDR3 length: 15 residues. V was pared by 0 bases and J by 6 bases, with 3 bases of the junction left unmatched. CDR3 residues: CASSLEGTSVNEQFF. The CDR3 DNA is TGCGCCAGCAGCTTGGAGGGGACTAGCGTCAATGAGCAGTTCTTC.

This chain uses TRBV6-5 with TRBJ1-2; 7 bases fit TRBD1. With V trimmed by 2 bases and J by 8 bases, 11 bases remained unmatched. CDR1 and CDR2 (germline): MNHEY, SVGAGI. The CDR3 length is 15 residues. CDR3 DNA sequence: TGTGCCAGCAGTTACCCAACCAGACAGGGCAGAGGCTACACCTTC. Its translation is CASSYPTRQGRGYTF.

The chain employs TRBV7-8 and TRBJ1-1; the D is unclear. V shed 2 bases and J shed 6 bases, with 13 bases lying between them. The CDR3 loop spans 14 amino acids. Germline V gives CDR1 SGHVS, CDR2 FQNEAQ. CDR3 region: CASSLNLGRAEAFF. The CDR3 nucleotides are TGTGCCAGCAGCTTAAACTTAGGGCGGGCTGAAGCTTTCTTT.

V and J are TRBV7-2 and TRBJ2-1; 7 bases are shared with TRBD1. V lost 4 bases to trimming and J lost 9 bases; unmatched junction nucleotides: 6. This CDR3 has 13 amino acids. Per germline, CDR1 SGHTA and CDR2 FQGNSA. The CDR3 coding sequence is TGTGCCAGCAGCTCCCACAGGGGAGTTGAGCAGTTCTTC. Its protein is CASSSHRGVEQFF.

This clonotype was seen more than once but under ten times. In DNA, the CDR3 is TGCGCCAGCAGACCTCACCGCCGGGACAGTCTCTCCTACGAGCAGTACTTC. It encodes CASRPHRRDSLSYEQYF. The rearrangement links TRBV5-1 to TRBJ2-7, with 7 bases aligning to TRBD1. This CDR3 is built from 17 residues. With V trimmed by 5 bases and J by 0 bases, 14 bases remained unmatched. Germline V gene lookup returns CDR1 SGHRS and CDR2 YFSETQ.

The V call is TRBV19, the J call TRBJ2-6; no firm D call. V shed 7 bases and J shed 4 bases, with 20 bases lying between them. The CDR3 loop spans 17 amino acids. Germline loops: CDR1 LNHDA, CDR2 SQIVND (reference sequence). CDR3 loop: CASTSLGLTSGANVLTF. DNA for the CDR3: TGTGCCAGTACCTCCCTAGGGTTGACCTCCGGGGCCAACGTCCTGACTTTC.

This clonotype was seen only a few times. Here the CDR3 reads CASTWTGGGYTF. In DNA form, the CDR3 reads TGTGCCAGCACCTGGACAGGGGGAGGCTACACCTTC. The rearrangement links TRBV6-1 to TRBJ1-2; 10 nucleotides agree with TRBD1. The CDR3 sequence is 12 residues long. In germline, CDR1 is MNHNS, CDR2 SASEGT. V was pared by 7 bases and J by 8 bases, with 4 bases of the junction left unmatched.

The chain uses TRBV3-1 and TRBJ2-3; D gene ambiguous. Germline V CDR1 and CDR2: LGHDT, YNNKEL (reference sequence). Trimming shortened V by 0 bases and J by 7 bases, and 5 bases separated the two germline ends. The CDR3 is 12 amino acids. The DNA of the CDR3 is TGTGCCAGCAGCCAAGATCTCCATACGCAGTATTTT. Encoded protein: CASSQDLHTQYF.

This clonotype was counted ten times or more. The chain couples TRBV29-1 to TRBJ2-2; D gene ambiguous. Germline CDR1 is SQVTM and CDR2 is ANQGSEA. V was clipped by 1 base and J by 3 bases, with 12 bases between them. This CDR3 contains 15 residues. CDR3 amino acids: CSVEVESADTGELFF. DNA for the CDR3: TGCAGCGTTGAAGTGGAGTCCGCCGACACCGGGGAGCTGTTTTTT.

This CDR3 reads CASLWETGELFF. The CDR3 DNA follows: TGTGCCAGCTTGTGGGAGACCGGGGAGCTGTTTTTT. The V gene is TRBV6-2 or TRBV6-3, the J gene TRBJ2-2, with D perhaps matching TRBD2 (5 bases). The CDR3 spans 12 residues. V lost 8 bases to trimming and J lost 5 bases, with 9 bases between them. CDR1 MNHEY and CDR2 SVGEGT come from the germline V gene.